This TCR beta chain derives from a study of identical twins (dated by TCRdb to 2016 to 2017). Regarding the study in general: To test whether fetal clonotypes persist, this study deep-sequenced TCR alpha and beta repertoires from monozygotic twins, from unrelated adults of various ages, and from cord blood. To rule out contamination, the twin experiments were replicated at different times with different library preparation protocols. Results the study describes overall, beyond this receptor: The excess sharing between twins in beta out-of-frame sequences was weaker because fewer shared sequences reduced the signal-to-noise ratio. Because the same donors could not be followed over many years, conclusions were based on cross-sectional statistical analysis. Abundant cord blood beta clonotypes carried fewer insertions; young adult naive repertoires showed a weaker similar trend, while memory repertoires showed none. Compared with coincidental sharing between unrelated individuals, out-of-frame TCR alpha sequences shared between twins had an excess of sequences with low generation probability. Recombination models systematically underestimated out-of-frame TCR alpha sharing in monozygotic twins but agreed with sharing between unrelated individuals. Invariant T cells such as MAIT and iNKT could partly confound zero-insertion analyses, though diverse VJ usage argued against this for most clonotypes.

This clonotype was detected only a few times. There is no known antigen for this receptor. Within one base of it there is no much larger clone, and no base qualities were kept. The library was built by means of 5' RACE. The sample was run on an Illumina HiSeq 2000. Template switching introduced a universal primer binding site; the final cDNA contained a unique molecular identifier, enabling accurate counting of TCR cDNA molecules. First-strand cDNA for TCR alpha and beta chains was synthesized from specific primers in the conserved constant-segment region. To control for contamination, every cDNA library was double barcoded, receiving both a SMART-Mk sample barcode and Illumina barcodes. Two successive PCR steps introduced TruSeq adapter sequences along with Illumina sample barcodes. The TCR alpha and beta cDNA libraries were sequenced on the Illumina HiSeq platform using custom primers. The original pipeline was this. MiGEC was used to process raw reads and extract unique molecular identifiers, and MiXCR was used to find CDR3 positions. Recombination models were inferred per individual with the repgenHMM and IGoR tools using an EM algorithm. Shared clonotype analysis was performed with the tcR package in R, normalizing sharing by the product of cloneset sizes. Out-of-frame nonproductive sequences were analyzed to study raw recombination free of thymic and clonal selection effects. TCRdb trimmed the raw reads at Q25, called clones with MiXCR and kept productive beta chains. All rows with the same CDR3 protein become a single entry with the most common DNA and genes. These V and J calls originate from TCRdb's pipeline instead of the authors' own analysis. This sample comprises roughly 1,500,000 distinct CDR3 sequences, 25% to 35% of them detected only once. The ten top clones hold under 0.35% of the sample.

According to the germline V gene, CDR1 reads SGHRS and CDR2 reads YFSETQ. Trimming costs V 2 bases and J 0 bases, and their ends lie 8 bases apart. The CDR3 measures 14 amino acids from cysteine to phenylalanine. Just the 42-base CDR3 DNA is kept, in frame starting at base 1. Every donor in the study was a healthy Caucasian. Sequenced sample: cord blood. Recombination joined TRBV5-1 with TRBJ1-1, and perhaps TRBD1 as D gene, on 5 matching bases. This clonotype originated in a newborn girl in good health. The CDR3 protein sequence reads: CASSLQVMNTEAFF. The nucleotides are TGCGCCAGCAGCTTACAGGTGATGAACACTGAAGCTTTCTTT.